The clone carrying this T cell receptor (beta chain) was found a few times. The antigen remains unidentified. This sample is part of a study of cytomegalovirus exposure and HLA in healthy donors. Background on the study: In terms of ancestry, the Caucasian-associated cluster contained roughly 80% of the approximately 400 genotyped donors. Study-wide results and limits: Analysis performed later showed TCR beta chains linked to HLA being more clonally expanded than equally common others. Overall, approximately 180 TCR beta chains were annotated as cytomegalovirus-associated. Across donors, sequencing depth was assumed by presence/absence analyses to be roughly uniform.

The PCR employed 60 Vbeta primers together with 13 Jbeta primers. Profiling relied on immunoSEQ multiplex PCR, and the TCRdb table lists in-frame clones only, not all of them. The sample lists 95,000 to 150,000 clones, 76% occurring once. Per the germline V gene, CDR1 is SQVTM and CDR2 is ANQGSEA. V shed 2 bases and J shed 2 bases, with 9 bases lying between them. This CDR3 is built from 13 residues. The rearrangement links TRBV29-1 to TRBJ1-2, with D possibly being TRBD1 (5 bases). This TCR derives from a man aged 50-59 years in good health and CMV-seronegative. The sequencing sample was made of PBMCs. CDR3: CSVEKAGNYGYTF. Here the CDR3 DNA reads TGCAGCGTTGAAAAAGCAGGGAACTATGGCTACACCTTC.